Below, 5 T cell receptor beta chains from the same sample are listed, as sequenced in a study of cytomegalovirus exposure and HLA in healthy donors. A multiplex PCR was run with 60 Vbeta primers and 13 Jbeta primers. Sequenced by immunoSEQ multiplex PCR; TCRdb stores in-frame clones only, minus some. The sample holds 150,000 to 200,000 clones, around 78% seen once. Sequencing input: PBMCs. These receptors were collected from a woman aged 25-40 years in good health and CMV-seropositive.

This chain uses TRBV6-1 with TRBJ1-1; perhaps TRBD1 as D (6 bases). Per germline, CDR1 MNHNS and CDR2 SASEGT. The CDR3 has 14 residues. Trimming took 4 bases from V and 1 from J, leaving 10 bases between them. This CDR3 is CASSAGTKNTEAFF. CDR3 nucleotides: TGTGCCAGCAGTGCCGGGACAAAGAACACTGAAGCTTTCTTT.

The J gene is TRBJ1-5, the V gene TRBV7-8, with D tentatively TRBD1 (5 bases). Trimming removed 3 bases at V and 6 bases at J, with 6 bases between. The CDR3 runs to 12 residues. Germline CDR1 is SGHVS and CDR2 is FQNEAQ. CDR3 in DNA: TGTGCCAGCAGCTTTCAGGGTCAGCCCCAGCATTTT. This codes for CASSFQGQPQHF.

V and J are TRBV19 and TRBJ2-7, with 8 bases matching TRBD1. This CDR3 comprises 14 residues. CDR1 and CDR2 from the germline V gene are LNHDA and SQIVND (reference sequence). Trimming at V came to 4 bases and at J to 2 bases, leaving 4 bases not matched to a gene. Here the CDR3 reads CASSRQGPPYEQYF. In DNA form, the CDR3 reads TGTGCCAGTAGTAGACAGGGGCCTCCCTACGAGCAGTACTTC.

The rearrangement joins TRBV27 to TRBJ2-5, with D possibly TRBD1 on 6 matching bases. Matching the DNA end better, TRBJ2-7 makes the J call doubtful. CDR1 MNHEY and CDR2 SMNVEV come from the germline V gene (reference sequence). The CDR3 totals 17 residues. The CDR3 DNA reads as TGTGCCAGCAGTTTATACGGCCTAAGGCAGGGGAGTAACGAGCAGTACTTC. Encoded protein: CASSLYGLRQGSNEQYF.

This chain links TRBV6-1 with TRBJ1-3, with 8 bases that match TRBD1. Germline CDR1 and CDR2: MNHNS and SASEGT. V dropped 10 bases and J dropped 5; count of bases not matched to a gene: 13. The CDR3 sequence is 15 residues long. The CDR3 nucleotides read TGTGCCACCCTGGACAGGGAATATTCAAGAAACACCATATATTTT. This encodes CATLDREYSRNTIYF.